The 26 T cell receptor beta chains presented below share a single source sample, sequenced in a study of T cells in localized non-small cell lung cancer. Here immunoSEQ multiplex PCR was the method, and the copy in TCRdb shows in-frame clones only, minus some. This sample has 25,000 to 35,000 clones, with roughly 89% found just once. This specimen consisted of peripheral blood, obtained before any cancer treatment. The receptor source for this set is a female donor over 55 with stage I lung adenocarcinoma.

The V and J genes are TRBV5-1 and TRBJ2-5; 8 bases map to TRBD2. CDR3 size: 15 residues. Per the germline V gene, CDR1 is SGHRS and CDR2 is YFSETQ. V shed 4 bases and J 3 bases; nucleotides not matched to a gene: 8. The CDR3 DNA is TGCGCCAGCAGCCGGGGGCCGACTAGCGAAGAGACCCAGTACTTC. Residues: CASSRGPTSEETQYF.

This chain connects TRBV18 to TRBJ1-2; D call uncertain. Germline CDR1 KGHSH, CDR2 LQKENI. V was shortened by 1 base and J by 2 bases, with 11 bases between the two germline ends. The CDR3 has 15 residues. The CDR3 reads CASSPRLDVNYGYTF. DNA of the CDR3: TGTGCCAGCTCACCACGTCTAGACGTAAACTATGGCTACACCTTC.

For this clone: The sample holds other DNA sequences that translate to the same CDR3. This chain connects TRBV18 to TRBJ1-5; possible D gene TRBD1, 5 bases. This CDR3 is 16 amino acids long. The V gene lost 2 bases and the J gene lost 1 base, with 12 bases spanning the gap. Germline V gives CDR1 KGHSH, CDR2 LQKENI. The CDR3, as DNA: TGTGCCAGCTCACCATTGGGAAGGGACAGCAATCAGCCCCAGCATTTT. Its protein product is CASSPLGRDSNQPQHF.

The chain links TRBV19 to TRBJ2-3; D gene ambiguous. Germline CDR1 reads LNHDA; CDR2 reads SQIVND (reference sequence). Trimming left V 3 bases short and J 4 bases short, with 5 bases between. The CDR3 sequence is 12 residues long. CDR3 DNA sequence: TGTGCCAGTAGTATTGAAGCAGATACGCAGTATTTT. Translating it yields CASSIEADTQYF.

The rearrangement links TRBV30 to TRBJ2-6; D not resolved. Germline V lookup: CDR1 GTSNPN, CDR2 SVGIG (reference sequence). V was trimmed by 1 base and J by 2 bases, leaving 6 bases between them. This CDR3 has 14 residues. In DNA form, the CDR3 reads TGTGCCTGGAGTGCTGTCACTGGGGCCAACGTCCTGACTTTC. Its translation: CAWSAVTGANVLTF.

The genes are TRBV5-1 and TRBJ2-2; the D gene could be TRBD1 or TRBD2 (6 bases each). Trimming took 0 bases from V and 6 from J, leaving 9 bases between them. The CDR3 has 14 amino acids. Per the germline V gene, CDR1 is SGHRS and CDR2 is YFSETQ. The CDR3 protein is CASSLGRGPGELFF. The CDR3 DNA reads TGCGCCAGCAGCTTGGGACGGGGGCCCGGGGAGCTGTTTTTT.

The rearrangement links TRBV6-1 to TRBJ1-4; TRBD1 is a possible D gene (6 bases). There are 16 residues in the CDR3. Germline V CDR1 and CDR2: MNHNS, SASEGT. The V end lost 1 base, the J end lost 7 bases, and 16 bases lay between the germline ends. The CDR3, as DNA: TGTGCCAGCAGTGAAGAGGGGGGTTGGGCGGGTGAAAAACTGTTTTTT. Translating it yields CASSEEGGWAGEKLFF.

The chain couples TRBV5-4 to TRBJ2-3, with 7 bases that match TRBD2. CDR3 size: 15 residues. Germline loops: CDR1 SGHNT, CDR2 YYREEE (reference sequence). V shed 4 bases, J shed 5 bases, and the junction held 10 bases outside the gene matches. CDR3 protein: CASSKFSGIGDTQYF. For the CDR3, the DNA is TGTGCCAGCAGCAAATTCAGCGGGATCGGAGATACGCAGTATTTT.

The DNA of the CDR3 is TGCAGCGTTGGTAGGACCCAACAGGGTGAAAAACTGTTTTTT. Its protein product is CSVGRTQQGEKLFF. V usage is TRBV29-1 and J usage is TRBJ1-4, with a weak D call TRBD1 (6 bases). The CDR3 is 14 amino acids. Trimming left V 4 bases short and J 7 bases short, with 16 bases between. Germline V lookup: CDR1 SQVTM, CDR2 ANQGSEA.

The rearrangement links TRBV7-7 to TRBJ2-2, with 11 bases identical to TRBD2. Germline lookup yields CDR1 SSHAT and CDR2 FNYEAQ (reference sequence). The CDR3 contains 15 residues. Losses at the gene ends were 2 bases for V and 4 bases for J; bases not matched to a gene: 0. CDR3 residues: CASSLLAGGTGELFF. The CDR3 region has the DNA TGTGCCAGCAGCTTACTAGCGGGAGGCACCGGGGAGCTGTTTTTT. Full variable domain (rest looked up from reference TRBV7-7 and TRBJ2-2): GAGVSQSPRYKVTKRGQDVTLRCDPISSHATLYWYQQALGQGPEFLTYFNYEAQPDKSGLPSDRFSAERPEGSISTLTIQRTEQRDSAMYRCASSLLAGGTGELFFGEGSRLTVL.

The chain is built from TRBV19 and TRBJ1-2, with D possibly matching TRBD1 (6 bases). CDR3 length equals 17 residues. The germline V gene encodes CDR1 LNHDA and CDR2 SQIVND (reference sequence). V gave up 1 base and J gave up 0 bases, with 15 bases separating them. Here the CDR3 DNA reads TGTGCCAGTAGTATAGGGTCCGGACAGCTCGCTAACTATGGCTACACCTTC. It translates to CASSIGSGQLANYGYTF. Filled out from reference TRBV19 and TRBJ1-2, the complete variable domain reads DGGITQSPKYLFRKEGQNVTLSCEQNLNHDAMYWYRQDPGQGLRLIYYSQIVNDFQKGDIAEGYSVSREKKESFPLTVTSAQKNPTAFYLCASSIGSGQLANYGYTFGSGTRLTVV.

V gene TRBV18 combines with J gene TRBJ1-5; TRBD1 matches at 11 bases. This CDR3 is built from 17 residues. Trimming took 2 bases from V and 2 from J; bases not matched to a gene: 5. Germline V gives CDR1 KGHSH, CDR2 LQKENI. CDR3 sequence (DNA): TGTGCCAGCTCACCAAGTGGGACAGGGGGACGCAATCAGCCCCAGCATTTT. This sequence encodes CASSPSGTGGRNQPQHF.

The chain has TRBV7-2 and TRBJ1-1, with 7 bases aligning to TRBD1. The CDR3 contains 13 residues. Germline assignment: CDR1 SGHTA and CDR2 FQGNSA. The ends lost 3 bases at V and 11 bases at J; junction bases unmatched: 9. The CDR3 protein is CASSFVGGRGAFF. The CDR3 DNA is TGTGCCAGCAGCTTTGTAGGGGGCAGGGGGGCTTTCTTT. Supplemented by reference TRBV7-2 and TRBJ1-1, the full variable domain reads GAGVSQSPSNKVTEKGKDVELRCDPISGHTALYWYRQSLGQGLEFLIYFQGNSAPDKSGLPSDRFSAERTGGSVSTLTIQRTQQEDSAVYLCASSFVGGRGAFFGQGTRLTVV.

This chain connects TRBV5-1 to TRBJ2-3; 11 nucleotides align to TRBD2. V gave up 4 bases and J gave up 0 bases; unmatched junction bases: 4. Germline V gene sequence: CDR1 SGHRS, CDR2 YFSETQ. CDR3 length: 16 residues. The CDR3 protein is CASSERTSGSTDTQYF. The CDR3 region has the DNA TGCGCCAGCAGCGAACGGACTAGCGGGAGCACAGATACGCAGTATTTT.

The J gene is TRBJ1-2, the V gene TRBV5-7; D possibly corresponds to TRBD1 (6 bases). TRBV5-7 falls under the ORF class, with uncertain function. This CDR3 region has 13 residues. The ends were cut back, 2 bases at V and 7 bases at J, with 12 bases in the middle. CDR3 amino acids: CASSFYRAGGYTF. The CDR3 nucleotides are TGTGCCAGCAGCTTTTACAGGGCGGGTGGCTACACCTTC.

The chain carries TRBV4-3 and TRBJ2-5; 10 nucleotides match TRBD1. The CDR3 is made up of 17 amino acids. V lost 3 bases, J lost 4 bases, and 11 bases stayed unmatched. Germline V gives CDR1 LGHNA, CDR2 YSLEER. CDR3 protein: CASSQGGGQGTPETQYF. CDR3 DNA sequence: TGCGCCAGCAGCCAGGGGGGGGGACAGGGGACCCCAGAGACCCAGTACTTC.

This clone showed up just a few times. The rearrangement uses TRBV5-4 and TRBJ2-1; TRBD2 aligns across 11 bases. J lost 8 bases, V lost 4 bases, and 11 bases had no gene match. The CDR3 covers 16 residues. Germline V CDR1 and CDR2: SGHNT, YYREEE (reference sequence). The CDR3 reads CASSTPLAGGSDEQFF. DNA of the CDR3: TGTGCCAGCAGCACTCCTCTAGCGGGAGGTTCAGATGAGCAGTTCTTC.

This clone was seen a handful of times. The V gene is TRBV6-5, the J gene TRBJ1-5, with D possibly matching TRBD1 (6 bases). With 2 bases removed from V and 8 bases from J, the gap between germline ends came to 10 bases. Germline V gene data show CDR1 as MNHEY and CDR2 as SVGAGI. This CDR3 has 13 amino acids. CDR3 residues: CASSYGNREPQHF. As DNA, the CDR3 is TGTGCCAGCAGTTACGGGAACAGGGAGCCCCAGCATTTT.

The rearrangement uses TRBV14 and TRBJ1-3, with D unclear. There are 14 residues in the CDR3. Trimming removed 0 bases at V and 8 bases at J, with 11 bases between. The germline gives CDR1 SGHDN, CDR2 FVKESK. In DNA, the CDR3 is TGTGCCAGCAGCCAAGATAGCAGTCCGTACACCATATATTTT. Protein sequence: CASSQDSSPYTIYF. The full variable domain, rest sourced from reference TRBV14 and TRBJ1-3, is EAGVTQFPSHSVIEKGQTVTLRCDPISGHDNLYWYRRVMGKEIKFLLHFVKESKQDESGMPNNRFLAERTGGTYSTLKVQPAELEDSGVYFCASSQDSSPYTIYFGEGSWLTVV.

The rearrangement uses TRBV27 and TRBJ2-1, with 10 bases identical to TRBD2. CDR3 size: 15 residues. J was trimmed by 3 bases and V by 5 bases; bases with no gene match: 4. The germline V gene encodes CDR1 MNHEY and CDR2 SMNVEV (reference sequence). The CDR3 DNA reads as TGTGCCAGCAGTCCGGGACTAGCGATCTACAATGAGCAGTTCTTC. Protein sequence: CASSPGLAIYNEQFF.

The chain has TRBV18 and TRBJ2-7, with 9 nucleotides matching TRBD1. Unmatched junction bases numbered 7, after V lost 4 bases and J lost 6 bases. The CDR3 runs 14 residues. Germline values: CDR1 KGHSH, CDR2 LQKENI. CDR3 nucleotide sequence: TGTGCCAGCTCACGACGGACAGGGGTAGGCGAGCAGTACTTC. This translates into CASSRRTGVGEQYF.

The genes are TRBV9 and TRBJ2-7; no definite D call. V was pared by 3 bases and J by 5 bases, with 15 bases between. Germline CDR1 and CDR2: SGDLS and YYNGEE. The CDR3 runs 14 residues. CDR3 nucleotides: TGTGCCAGCAGCGAGACCCCCGATAATCACGAGCAGTACTTC. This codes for CASSETPDNHEQYF. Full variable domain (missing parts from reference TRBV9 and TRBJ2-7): DSGVTQTPKHLITATGQRVTLRCSPRSGDLSVYWYQQSLDQGLQFLIQYYNGEERAKGNILERFSAQQFPDLHSELNLSSLELGDSALYFCASSETPDNHEQYFGPGTRLTVT.

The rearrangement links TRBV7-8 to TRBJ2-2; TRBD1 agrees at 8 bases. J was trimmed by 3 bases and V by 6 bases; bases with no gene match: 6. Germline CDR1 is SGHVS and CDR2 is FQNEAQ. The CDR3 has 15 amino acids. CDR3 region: CASREGQADTGELFF. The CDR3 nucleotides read TGTGCCAGCAGGGAGGGACAGGCGGACACCGGGGAGCTGTTTTTT.

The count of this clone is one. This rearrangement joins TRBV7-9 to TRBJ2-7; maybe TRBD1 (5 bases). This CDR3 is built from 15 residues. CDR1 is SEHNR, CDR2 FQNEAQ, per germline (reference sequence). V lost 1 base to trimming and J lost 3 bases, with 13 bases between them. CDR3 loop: CASSLGLGESYEQYF. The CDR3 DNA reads TGTGCCAGCAGCTTAGGTTTAGGGGAAAGCTACGAGCAGTACTTC. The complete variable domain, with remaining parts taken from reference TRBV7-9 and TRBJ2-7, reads DTGVSQNPRHKITKRGQNVTFRCDPISEHNRLYWYRQTLGQGPEFLTYFQNEAQLEKSRLLSDRFSAERPKGSFSTLEIQRTEQGDSAMYLCASSLGLGESYEQYFGPGTRLTVT.

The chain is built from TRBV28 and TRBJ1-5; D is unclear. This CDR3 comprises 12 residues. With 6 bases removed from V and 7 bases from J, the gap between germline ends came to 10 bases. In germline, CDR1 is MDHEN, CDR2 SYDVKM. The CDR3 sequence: CASSPPWQPQHF. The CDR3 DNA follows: TGTGCCAGCAGCCCCCCGTGGCAGCCCCAGCATTTT.

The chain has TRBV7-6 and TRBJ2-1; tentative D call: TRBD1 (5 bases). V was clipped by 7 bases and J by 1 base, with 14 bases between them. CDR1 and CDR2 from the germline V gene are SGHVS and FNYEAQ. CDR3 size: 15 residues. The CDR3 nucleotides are TGTGCCAGCACCCAAGATGGGGCGTCCTACAATGAGCAGTTCTTC. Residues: CASTQDGASYNEQFF.